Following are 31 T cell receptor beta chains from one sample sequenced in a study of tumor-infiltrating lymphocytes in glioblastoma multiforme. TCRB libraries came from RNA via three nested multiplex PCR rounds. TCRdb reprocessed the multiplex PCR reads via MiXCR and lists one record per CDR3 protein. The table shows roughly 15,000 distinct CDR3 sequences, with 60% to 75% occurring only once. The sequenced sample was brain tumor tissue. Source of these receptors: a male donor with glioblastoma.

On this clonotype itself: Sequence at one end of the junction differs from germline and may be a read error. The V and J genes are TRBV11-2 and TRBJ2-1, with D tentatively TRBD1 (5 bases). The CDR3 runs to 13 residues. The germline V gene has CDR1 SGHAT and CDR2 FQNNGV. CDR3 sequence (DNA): TGTGCCAGCACCTTAGGTAGGGGAAATACGCAGTTCTTC. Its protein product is CASTLGRGNTQFF.

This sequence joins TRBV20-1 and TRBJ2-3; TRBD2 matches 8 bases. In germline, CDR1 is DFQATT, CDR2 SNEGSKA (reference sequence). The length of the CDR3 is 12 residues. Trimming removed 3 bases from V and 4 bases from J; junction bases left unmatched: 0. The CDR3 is CSASGGADTQYF. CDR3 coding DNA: TGCAGTGCTAGCGGGGGGGCAGATACGCAGTATTTT.

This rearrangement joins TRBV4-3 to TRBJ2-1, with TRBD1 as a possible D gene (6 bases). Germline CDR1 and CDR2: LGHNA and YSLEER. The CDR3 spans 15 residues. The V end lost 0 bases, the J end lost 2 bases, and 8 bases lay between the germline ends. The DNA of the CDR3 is TGCGCCAGCAGCCAAGATAGGACAGCCTACAATGAGCAGTTCTTC. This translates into CASSQDRTAYNEQFF.

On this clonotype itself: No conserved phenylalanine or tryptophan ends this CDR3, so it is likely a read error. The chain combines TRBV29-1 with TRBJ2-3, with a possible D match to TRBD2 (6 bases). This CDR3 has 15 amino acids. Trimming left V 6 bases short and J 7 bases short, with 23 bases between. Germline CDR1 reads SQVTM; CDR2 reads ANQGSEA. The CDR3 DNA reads TGCAGCGTGACTACGGGGGTTGTCTACATATATACGCAGTATTTG. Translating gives CSVTTGVVYIYTQYL.

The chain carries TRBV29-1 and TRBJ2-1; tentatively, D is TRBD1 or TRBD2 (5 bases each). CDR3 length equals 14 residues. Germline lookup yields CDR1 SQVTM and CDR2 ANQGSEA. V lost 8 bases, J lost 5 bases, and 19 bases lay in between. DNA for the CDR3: TGCAGCACTCGGGACGCGAGCTCAAACAATGAGCAGTTCTTC. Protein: CSTRDASSNNEQFF.

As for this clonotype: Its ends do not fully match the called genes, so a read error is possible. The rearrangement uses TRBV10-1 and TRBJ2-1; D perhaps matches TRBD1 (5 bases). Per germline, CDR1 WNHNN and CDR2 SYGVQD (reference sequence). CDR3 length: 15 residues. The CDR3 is CASSDTGASYSEQSF. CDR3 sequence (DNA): TGCGCGAGCAGTGATACAGGAGCCTCCTACAGTGAGCAGTCCTTC.

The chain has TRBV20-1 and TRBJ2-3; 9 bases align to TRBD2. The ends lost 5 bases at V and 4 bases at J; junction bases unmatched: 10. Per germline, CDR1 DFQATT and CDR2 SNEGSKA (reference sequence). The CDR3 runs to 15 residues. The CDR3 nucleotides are TGCAGTGCTTACCCGGCTAGCGGGGTAGCAGATACGCAGTATTTT. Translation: CSAYPASGVADTQYF.

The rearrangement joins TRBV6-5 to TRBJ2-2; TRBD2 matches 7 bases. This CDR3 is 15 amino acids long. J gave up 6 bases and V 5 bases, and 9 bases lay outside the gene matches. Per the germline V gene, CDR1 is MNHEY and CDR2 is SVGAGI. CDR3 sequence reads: CASSGLVGRSGELFF. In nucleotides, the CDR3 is TGTGCCAGCAGTGGACTAGTGGGGCGGTCCGGGGAGCTGTTTTTT.

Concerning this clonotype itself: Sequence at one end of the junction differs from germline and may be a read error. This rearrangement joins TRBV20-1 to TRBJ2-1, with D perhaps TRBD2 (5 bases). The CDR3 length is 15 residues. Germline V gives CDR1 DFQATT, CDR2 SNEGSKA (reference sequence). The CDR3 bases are TGCAATGCGAGAGATAGTACCGGGATTTACAAAGAGCAGTTCTTC. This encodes CNARDSTGIYKEQFF.

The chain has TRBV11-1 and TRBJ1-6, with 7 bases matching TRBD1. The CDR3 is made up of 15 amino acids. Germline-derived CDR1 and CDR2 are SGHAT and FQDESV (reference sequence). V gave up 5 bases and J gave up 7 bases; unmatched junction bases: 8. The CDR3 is CASSPQGQSNSPLHF. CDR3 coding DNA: TGTGCCAGCAGCCCACAGGGGCAGTCGAATTCACCCCTCCACTTT.

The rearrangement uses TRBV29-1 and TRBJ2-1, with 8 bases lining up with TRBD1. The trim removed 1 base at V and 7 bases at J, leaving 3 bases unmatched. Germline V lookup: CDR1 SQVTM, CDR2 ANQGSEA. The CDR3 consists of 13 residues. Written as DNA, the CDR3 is TGCAGCGTTGAAGTTGACAGGGGAAATGAGCAGTTCTTC. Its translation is CSVEVDRGNEQFF.

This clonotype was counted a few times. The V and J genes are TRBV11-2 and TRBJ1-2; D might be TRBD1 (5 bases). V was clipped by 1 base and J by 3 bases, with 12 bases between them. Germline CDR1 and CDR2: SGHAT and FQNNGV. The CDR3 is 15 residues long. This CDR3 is CASSLGPGQYYGYTF. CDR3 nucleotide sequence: TGTGCCAGCAGCTTAGGACCAGGGCAATACTATGGCTACACCTTC. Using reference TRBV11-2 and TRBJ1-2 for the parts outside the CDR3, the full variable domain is EAGVAQSPRYKIIEKRQSVAFWCNPISGHATLYWYQQILGQGPKLLIQFQNNGVVDDSQLPKDRFSAERLKGVDSTLKIQPAKLEDSAVYLCASSLGPGQYYGYTFGSGTRLTVV.

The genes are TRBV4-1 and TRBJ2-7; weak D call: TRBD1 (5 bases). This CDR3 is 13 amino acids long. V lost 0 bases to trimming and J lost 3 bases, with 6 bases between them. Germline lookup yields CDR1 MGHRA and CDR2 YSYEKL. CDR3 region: CASSQDRDYEQYF. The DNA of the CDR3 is TGCGCCAGCAGCCAAGACAGGGACTACGAGCAGTACTTC.

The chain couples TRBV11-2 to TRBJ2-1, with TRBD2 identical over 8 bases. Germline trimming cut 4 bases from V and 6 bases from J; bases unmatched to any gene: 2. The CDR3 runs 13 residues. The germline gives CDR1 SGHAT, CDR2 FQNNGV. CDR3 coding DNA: TGTGCCAGCAGCTCGGGGACTAGCAATGAGCAGTTCTTC. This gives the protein CASSSGTSNEQFF.

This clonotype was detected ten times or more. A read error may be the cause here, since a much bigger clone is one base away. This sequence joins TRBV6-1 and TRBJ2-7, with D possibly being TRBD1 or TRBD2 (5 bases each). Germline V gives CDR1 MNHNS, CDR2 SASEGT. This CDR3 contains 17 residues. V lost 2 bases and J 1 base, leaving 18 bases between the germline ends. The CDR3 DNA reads TGTGCCAGCAGTGAAAGGGGATGGGGGAGAGGGTCCTACGAGCAGTACTTC. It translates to CASSERGWGRGSYEQYF.

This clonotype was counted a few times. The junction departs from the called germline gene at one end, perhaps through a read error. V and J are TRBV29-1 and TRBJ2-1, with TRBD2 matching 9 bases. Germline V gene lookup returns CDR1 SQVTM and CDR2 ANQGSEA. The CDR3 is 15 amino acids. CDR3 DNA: TGCAGCGTTGAAGGGTCAGCGGGAGGAATAGATGAACAGTTCTTC. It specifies CSVEGSAGGIDEQFF.

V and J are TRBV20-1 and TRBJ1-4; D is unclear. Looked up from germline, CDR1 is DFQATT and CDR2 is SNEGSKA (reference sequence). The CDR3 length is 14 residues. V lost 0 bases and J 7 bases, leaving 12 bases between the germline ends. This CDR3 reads CSAREDRATEKLFF. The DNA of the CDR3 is TGCAGTGCTAGAGAGGACCGGGCAACTGAAAAACTGTTTTTT.

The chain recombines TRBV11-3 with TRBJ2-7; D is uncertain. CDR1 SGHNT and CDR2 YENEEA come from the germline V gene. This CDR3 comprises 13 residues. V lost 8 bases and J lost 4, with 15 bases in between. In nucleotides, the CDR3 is TGTGCCAGCGGCCTATCCGTGCGTTACGAGCAGTACTTC. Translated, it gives CASGLSVRYEQYF.

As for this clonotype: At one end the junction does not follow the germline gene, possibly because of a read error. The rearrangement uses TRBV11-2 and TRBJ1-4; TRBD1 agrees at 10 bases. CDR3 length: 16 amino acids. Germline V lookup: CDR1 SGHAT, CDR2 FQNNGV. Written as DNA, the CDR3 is TGCGCCAGCAGCTTAGACGGGACAGGGGAGTTTGAAAAACTGCTTTTT. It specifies CASSLDGTGEFEKLLF.

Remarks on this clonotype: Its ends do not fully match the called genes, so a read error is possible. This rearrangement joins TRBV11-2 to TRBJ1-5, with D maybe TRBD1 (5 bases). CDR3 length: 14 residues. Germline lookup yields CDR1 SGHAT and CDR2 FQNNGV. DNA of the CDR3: TGTGCCATCAGTATGGGGGGATGGACCCAGCCACAGCATTTT. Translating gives CAISMGGWTQPQHF.

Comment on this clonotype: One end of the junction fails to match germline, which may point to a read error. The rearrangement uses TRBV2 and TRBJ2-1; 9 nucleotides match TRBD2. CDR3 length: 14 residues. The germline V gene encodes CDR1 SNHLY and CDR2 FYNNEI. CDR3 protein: CASNDKAGGNEQFF. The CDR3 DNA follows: TGTGCCAGCAATGACAAAGCGGGAGGAAATGAGCAATTCTTC.

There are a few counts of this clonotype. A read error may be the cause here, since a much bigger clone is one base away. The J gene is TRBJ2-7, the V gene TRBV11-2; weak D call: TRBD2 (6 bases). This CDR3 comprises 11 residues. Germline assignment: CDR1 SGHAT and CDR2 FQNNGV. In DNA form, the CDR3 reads TGTTCTAGCGTGAGGGCCTACGAGCAGTACTTC. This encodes CSSVRAYEQYF.

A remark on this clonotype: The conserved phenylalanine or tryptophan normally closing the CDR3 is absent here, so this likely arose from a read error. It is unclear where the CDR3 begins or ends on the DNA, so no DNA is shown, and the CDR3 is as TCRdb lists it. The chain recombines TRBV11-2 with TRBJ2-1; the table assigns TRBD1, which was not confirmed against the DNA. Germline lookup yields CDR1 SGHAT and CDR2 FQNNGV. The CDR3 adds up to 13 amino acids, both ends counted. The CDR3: CASSLDRGSEQLL.

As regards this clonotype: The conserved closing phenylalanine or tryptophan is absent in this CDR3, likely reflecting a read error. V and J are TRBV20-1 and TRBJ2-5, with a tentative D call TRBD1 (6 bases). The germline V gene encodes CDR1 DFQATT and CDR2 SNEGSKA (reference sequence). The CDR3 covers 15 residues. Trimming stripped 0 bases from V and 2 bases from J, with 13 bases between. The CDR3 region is CSARDPGQHQETQYY. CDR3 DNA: TGCAGTGCTAGAGATCCGGGACAACATCAAGAGACCCAGTACTAC.

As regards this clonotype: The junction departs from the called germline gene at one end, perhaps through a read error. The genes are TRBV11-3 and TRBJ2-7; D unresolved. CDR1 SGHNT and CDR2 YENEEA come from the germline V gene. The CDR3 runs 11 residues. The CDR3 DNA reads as TGTGCCTGCAGCCTCCAGAGCGAGCAGTACTTT. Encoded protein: CACSLQSEQYF.

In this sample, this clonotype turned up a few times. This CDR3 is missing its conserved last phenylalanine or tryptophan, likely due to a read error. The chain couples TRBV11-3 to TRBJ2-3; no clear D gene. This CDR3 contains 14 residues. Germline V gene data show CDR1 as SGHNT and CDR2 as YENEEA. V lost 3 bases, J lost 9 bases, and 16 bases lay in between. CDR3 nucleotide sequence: TGTGCCAGCAGCTTTGAGAGTCACACGGACACGCAGTATTCT. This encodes CASSFESHTDTQYS.

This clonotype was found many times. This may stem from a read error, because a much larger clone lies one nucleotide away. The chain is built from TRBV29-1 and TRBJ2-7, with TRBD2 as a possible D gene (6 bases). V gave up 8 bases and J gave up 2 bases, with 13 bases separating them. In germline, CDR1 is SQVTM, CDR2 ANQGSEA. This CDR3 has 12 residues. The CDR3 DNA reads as TGCAGCATTGCCGGGACTCCCTACGAGCAGTACTTC. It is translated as CSIAGTPYEQYF.

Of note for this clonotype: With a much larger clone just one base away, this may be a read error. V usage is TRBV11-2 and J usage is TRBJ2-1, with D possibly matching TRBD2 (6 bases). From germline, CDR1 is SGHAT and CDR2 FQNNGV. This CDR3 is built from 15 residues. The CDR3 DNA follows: TGTGCCATCAGCTTACGTGGGGTTGGAGGGATTGAGCAGTTCTTC. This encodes CAISLRGVGGIEQFF.

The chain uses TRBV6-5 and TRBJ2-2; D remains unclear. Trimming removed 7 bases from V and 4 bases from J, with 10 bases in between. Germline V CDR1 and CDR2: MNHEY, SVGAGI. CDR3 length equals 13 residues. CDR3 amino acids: CASTPGFTGELFF. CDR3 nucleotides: TGTGCCAGCACCCCGGGTTTCACCGGGGAGCTGTTTTTT.

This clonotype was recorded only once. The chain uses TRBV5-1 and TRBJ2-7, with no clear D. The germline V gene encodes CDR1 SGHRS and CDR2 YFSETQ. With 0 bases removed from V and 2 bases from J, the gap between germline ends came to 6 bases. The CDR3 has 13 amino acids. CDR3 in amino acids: CASSLAVAYEQYF. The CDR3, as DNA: TGCGCCAGCAGCTTGGCTGTTGCCTACGAGCAGTACTTC.

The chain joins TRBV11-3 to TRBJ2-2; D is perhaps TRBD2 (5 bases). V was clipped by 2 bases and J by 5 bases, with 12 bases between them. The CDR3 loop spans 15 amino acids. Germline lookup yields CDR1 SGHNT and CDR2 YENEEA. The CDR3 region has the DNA TGTGCCAGCAGCTTACATCCAGCGGAGACCGGGGAGCTGTTTTTT. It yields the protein CASSLHPAETGELFF.